The 29 T cell receptor beta chains reported below all come from one sample, sequenced in a study of blood T cell repertoires in COVID-19. Produced via immunoSEQ multiplex PCR; TCRdb's table is partial and in-frame only. The sample holds 90,000 to 110,000 clones, around 84% seen once. Sequenced material: peripheral blood. These receptors were collected from a woman of 80 years or more with active or convalescent COVID-19.

V is TRBV27 and J is TRBJ1-4; 9 bases are shared with TRBD1. This CDR3 contains 15 residues. The germline V gene encodes CDR1 MNHEY and CDR2 SMNVEV (reference sequence). V lost 6 bases and J lost 7; bases outside the gene matches: 9. The CDR3 loop is CASRGGGQGSEKLFF. CDR3 DNA: TGTGCCAGCAGGGGTGGTGGACAGGGGTCTGAAAAACTGTTTTTT.

The chain links TRBV19 to TRBJ1-4; the D gene is possibly TRBD1 (6 bases). The CDR3 is made up of 16 amino acids. Between the trimmed V and J ends, which lost 5 bases and 3 bases, there was a span of 16 bases. Germline CDR1 LNHDA, CDR2 SQIVND (reference sequence). The CDR3 reads CASSGPYRAANEKLFF. CDR3 nucleotides: TGTGCCAGTAGTGGGCCCTACAGGGCTGCTAATGAAAAACTGTTTTTT. The full variable domain, with the rest looked up from reference TRBV19 and TRBJ1-4, is DGGITQSPKYLFRKEGQNVTLSCEQNLNHDAMYWYRQDPGQGLRLIYYSQIVNDFQKGDIAEGYSVSREKKESFPLTVTSAQKNPTAFYLCASSGPYRAANEKLFFGSGTQLSVL.

V and J are TRBV7-9 and TRBJ1-1; 8 bases map to TRBD1. Germline CDR1 and CDR2: SEHNR and FQNEAQ (reference sequence). J was trimmed by 3 bases and V by 4 bases; bases with no gene match: 7. The length of the CDR3 is 15 residues. CDR3 loop: CASSSPFRGHTEAFF. The CDR3 DNA sequence: TGTGCCAGCAGCTCCCCGTTCAGGGGGCACACTGAAGCTTTCTTT.

The chain employs TRBV28 and TRBJ2-3; maybe TRBD1 (7 bases). The CDR3 is made up of 15 amino acids. Germline V lookup: CDR1 MDHEN, CDR2 SYDVKM. The V end was cut by 4 bases, the J end by 4 bases, with 15 bases between. In DNA form, the CDR3 reads TGTGCCAGCAGTTCTTGGCAGGGGGGAGCAGATACGCAGTATTTT. It codes for CASSSWQGGADTQYF.

The V gene is TRBV6-1, the J gene TRBJ2-7; 8 bases are a match to TRBD1. Germline lookup yields CDR1 MNHNS and CDR2 SASEGT. With 0 bases clipped from V and 4 bases from J, the junction kept 8 bases outside the gene matches. This CDR3 is built from 16 residues. CDR3 coding DNA: TGTGCCAGCAGTGAAGCTTGGACAGGGCCGGTGTACGAGCAGTACTTC. Protein: CASSEAWTGPVYEQYF.

This chain uses TRBV19 with TRBJ2-2; 8 nucleotides align to TRBD2. J gave up 3 bases and V 8 bases, and 11 bases lay outside the gene matches. This CDR3 is built from 16 residues. Germline-derived CDR1 and CDR2 are LNHDA and SQIVND (reference sequence). The DNA of the CDR3 is TGTGCCAGTCGCCAGAGGGGACTAGGGGACACCGGGGAGCTGTTTTTT. Translated, it gives CASRQRGLGDTGELFF.

The chain is built from TRBV28 and TRBJ2-5, with TRBD1 identical over 10 bases. CDR3 length: 17 residues. V gave up 5 bases and J gave up 2 bases; unmatched junction bases: 11. Germline V gene data show CDR1 as MDHEN and CDR2 as SYDVKM. The CDR3 bases are TGTGCCAGCAGTGGACCTCTTAAGGACAGGGGGCAAGAGACCCAGTACTTC. It encodes CASSGPLKDRGQETQYF.

The chain links TRBV2 to TRBJ2-7, with TRBD1 identical over 7 bases. The germline V gene encodes CDR1 SNHLY and CDR2 FYNNEI. The CDR3 totals 12 residues. The J segment lost 0 bases and the V segment lost 10 bases, leaving 3 bases of the junction unmatched. CDR3 nucleotide sequence: TGTGCCACTGGACAGGCCTCCTACGAGCAGTACTTC. Translating it yields CATGQASYEQYF.

The chain joins TRBV18 to TRBJ2-2; perhaps TRBD1 as D (6 bases). This CDR3 spans 15 amino acids. Trimming pared 6 bases from V and 1 base from J, leaving 12 bases between. Germline CDR1 KGHSH, CDR2 LQKENI. In DNA form, the CDR3 reads TGTGCCAGCTCGCCCGGGACACAGAACACCGGGGAGCTGTTTTTT. Its protein product is CASSPGTQNTGELFF. The entire variable domain, with the rest obtained from reference TRBV18 and TRBJ2-2, is as follows: NAGVMQNPRHLVRRRGQEARLRCSPMKGHSHVYWYRQLPEEGLKFMVYLQKENIIDESGMPKERFSAEFPKEGPSILRIQQVVRGDSAAYFCASSPGTQNTGELFFGEGSRLTVL.

The chain combines TRBV5-1 with TRBJ2-3; D gene unclear. CDR3 length: 14 residues. Germline lookup yields CDR1 SGHRS and CDR2 YFSETQ. V was clipped by 1 base and J by 4 bases, with 10 bases between them. As DNA, the CDR3 is TGCGCCAGCAGCTTGCTAGGAGTTTCAGATACGCAGTATTTT. Protein sequence: CASSLLGVSDTQYF.

CDR3 nucleotide sequence: TGTGCCACCATAGGGACTAGAAACACCGGGGAGCTGTTTTTT. Amino acids: CATIGTRNTGELFF. This chain links TRBV7-2 with TRBJ2-2; 8 positions match TRBD2. This CDR3 contains 14 residues. The junction had 6 bases not matched to a gene; V was cut back by 10 bases and J by 2 bases. The germline V gene encodes CDR1 SGHTA and CDR2 FQGNSA.

This rearrangement joins TRBV7-3 to TRBJ2-1; TRBD1 might be the D (6 bases). The germline CDR1 and CDR2 sequences are SGHTA and FQGTGA. The CDR3 is 15 residues long. The V end was cut by 5 bases, the J end by 1 base, with 12 bases between. CDR3 sequence reads: CASSQIQGSYNEQFF. CDR3 sequence (DNA): TGTGCCAGCAGCCAGATACAGGGATCCTACAATGAGCAGTTCTTC.

The chain recombines TRBV11-2 with TRBJ2-7; TRBD2 matches 11 bases. J gave up 7 bases and V 5 bases, and 16 bases lay outside the gene matches. CDR1 SGHAT and CDR2 FQNNGV come from the germline V gene. This CDR3 has 17 residues. CDR3 region: CASSRRASGRSIEEQYF. The CDR3 DNA follows: TGTGCCAGCAGCCGCCGGGCTAGCGGGAGGTCTATTGAAGAGCAGTACTTC. Full variable domain (outside the CDR3, taken from reference TRBV11-2 and TRBJ2-7): EAGVAQSPRYKIIEKRQSVAFWCNPISGHATLYWYQQILGQGPKLLIQFQNNGVVDDSQLPKDRFSAERLKGVDSTLKIQPAKLEDSAVYLCASSRRASGRSIEEQYFGPGTRLTVT.

The J gene is TRBJ2-2, the V gene TRBV12-5, with 9 positions matching TRBD2. Germline CDR1 is LGHNT and CDR2 is FRNRAP. Trimming cost V 3 bases and J 4 bases; bases outside gene matches: 3. This CDR3 contains 15 residues. The CDR3 spells CASGFRAGGTGELFF. In DNA, the CDR3 is TGTGCTAGTGGTTTTCGAGCGGGAGGCACCGGGGAGCTGTTTTTT.

The chain combines TRBV20-1 with TRBJ2-3; D not resolved. CDR1 and CDR2 (germline): DFQATT, SNEGSKA (reference sequence). The CDR3 length is 14 residues. V lost 3 bases to trimming and J lost 8 bases, with 18 bases between them. CDR3 sequence: CSASPELRRVTQYF. For the CDR3, the DNA is TGCAGTGCTAGTCCGGAGCTCCGACGGGTTACGCAGTATTTT.

This sequence joins TRBV21-1 and TRBJ1-3; the table names TRBD1, a call not compared with the DNA. TRBV21-1 constitutes a pseudogene. The CDR3 is 12 residues long. DNA of the CDR3: TGTGCCACCCAGGTCTCTGGAAACACCATATATTTT. Residues: CATQVSGNTIYF.

The chain combines TRBV28 with TRBJ2-1; 9 nucleotides agree with TRBD1. CDR1 MDHEN and CDR2 SYDVKM come from the germline V gene. The ends lost 5 bases at V and 3 bases at J; junction bases unmatched: 5. This CDR3 spans 15 amino acids. CDR3 DNA sequence: TGTGCCAGCAGTCCTGGGGGACAGGGCTACAATGAGCAGTTCTTC. Translating gives CASSPGGQGYNEQFF.

The chain joins TRBV10-1 to TRBJ1-5, with TRBD1 matching 7 bases. Germline CDR1 is WNHNN and CDR2 is SYGVQD (reference sequence). The CDR3 has 15 amino acids. V was pared by 8 bases and J by 7 bases, with 14 bases of the junction left unmatched. CDR3 DNA sequence: TGCGCCAGCCGGACAGGCCCCCTGGAGATACAGCCCCAGCATTTT. It yields the protein CASRTGPLEIQPQHF.

V is TRBV27 and J is TRBJ2-7; no firm D call. Trimming stripped 4 bases from V and 1 base from J, with 5 bases between. The CDR3 covers 12 residues. The germline CDR1 and CDR2 sequences are MNHEY and SMNVEV (reference sequence). The CDR3 coding sequence is TGTGCCAGCAGTTCCCCGTCCTACGAGCAGTACTTC. Translation gives CASSSPSYEQYF.

The rearrangement uses TRBV6-1 and TRBJ2-2; tentative D call: TRBD1 (5 bases). CDR3 size: 15 residues. Trimming shortened V by 2 bases and J by 4 bases, and 11 bases separated the two germline ends. Looked up from germline, CDR1 is MNHNS and CDR2 is SASEGT. The CDR3 bases are TGTGCCAGCAGTGAAAAGCAGGGCCGCACCGGGGAGCTGTTTTTT. The encoded protein is CASSEKQGRTGELFF.

The chain couples TRBV9 to TRBJ1-6; 11 bases agree with TRBD1. Trimming cost V 0 bases and J 10 bases; bases outside gene matches: 6. In germline, CDR1 is SGDLS, CDR2 YYNGEE. This CDR3 spans 16 amino acids. The CDR3 spells CASSVARDRGNSPLHF. The CDR3 nucleotides are TGTGCCAGCAGCGTAGCTCGGGACAGGGGGAACTCACCCCTCCACTTT.

The V and J genes are TRBV29-1 and TRBJ1-5; TRBD1 might be the D (5 bases). V lost 5 bases, J lost 7 bases, and 15 bases lay in between. Germline V lookup: CDR1 SQVTM, CDR2 ANQGSEA. The CDR3 has 13 residues. CDR3 in amino acids: CSVNGGVNQPQHF. In DNA, the CDR3 is TGCAGCGTTAACGGGGGGGTTAACCAGCCCCAGCATTTT. The full variable domain, in which reference TRBV29-1 and TRBJ1-5 provide the parts outside the CDR3, is SAVISQKPSRDICQRGTSLTIQCQVDSQVTMMFWYRQQPGQSLTLIATANQGSEATYESGFVIDKFPISRPNLTFSTLTVSNMSPEDSSIYLCSVNGGVNQPQHFGDGTRLSIL.

This rearrangement joins TRBV2 to TRBJ1-1; D ambiguous. Germline lookup yields CDR1 SNHLY and CDR2 FYNNEI. V was cut by 8 bases and J by 2 bases, with 9 bases left in between. The CDR3 sequence is 12 residues long. Written as DNA, the CDR3 is TGTGCCAGCCGGACGGGAAACACTGAAGCTTTCTTT. This sequence encodes CASRTGNTEAFF.

The chain recombines TRBV5-6 with TRBJ1-2; no clear D. Trimming removed 0 bases from V and 8 bases from J, with 5 bases in between. The CDR3 has 11 residues. Germline loops: CDR1 SGHDT, CDR2 YYEEEE. The CDR3 sequence: CASSLGSGYTF. Written as DNA, the CDR3 is TGTGCCAGCAGCTTGGGGAGCGGCTACACCTTC. Variable domain in full (rest from reference TRBV5-6 and TRBJ1-2): DAGVTQSPTHLIKTRGQQVTLRCSPKSGHDTVSWYQQALGQGPQFIFQYYEEEERQRGNFPDRFSGHQFPNYSSELNVNALLLGDSALYLCASSLGSGYTFGSGTRLTVV.

This chain links TRBV6-6 with TRBJ2-7; 8 nucleotides agree with TRBD2. V gave up 6 bases and J gave up 4 bases; unmatched junction bases: 14. The CDR3 runs 16 residues. Germline loops: CDR1 MNHNY, CDR2 SVGAGI (reference sequence). The chain's CDR3 is CASSPVGGRILYEQYF. The CDR3 DNA reads TGTGCCAGCAGCCCGGTGGGCGGGAGGATCCTATACGAGCAGTACTTC.

Only one count was recorded for this clone. This chain uses TRBV7-8 with TRBJ2-1; 7 bases are shared with TRBD2. CDR3 length: 15 amino acids. Per germline, CDR1 SGHVS and CDR2 FQNEAQ. The V gene end was trimmed by 1 base and the J gene end by 9 bases; junction bases not matched to a gene: 9. CDR3 amino acids: CASSLVGGSFGEQFF. The CDR3 nucleotides read TGTGCCAGCAGCTTAGTTGGCGGGAGCTTTGGTGAGCAGTTCTTC.

The chain combines TRBV28 with TRBJ1-3; 7 nucleotides match TRBD1. The V segment lost 3 bases and the J segment 0 bases; nucleotides outside the gene matches: 2. The CDR3 runs 15 residues. CDR1 is MDHEN and CDR2 is SYDVKM in the germline V gene. CDR3: CASSFQGGSGNTIYF. The CDR3 DNA reads TGTGCCAGCAGTTTCCAGGGGGGCTCTGGAAACACCATATATTTT.

The chain recombines TRBV5-1 with TRBJ1-3; 7 bases align to TRBD1. The CDR3 runs to 14 residues. CDR1 and CDR2 from the germline V gene are SGHRS and YFSETQ. V gave up 4 bases and J gave up 4 bases; unmatched junction bases: 5. CDR3 in DNA: TGCGCCAGCAGCGACCGGGACAGCGGAAACACCATATATTTT. As protein: CASSDRDSGNTIYF.

The rearrangement links TRBV18 to TRBJ2-3, with D possibly matching TRBD2 (5 bases). The CDR3 length is 14 residues. Germline CDR1 reads KGHSH; CDR2 reads LQKENI. V was clipped by 3 bases and J by 2 bases, with 9 bases between them. The CDR3 loop is CASSPYSVTDTQYF. The CDR3 DNA reads as TGTGCCAGCTCACCGTATAGCGTCACAGATACGCAGTATTTT.